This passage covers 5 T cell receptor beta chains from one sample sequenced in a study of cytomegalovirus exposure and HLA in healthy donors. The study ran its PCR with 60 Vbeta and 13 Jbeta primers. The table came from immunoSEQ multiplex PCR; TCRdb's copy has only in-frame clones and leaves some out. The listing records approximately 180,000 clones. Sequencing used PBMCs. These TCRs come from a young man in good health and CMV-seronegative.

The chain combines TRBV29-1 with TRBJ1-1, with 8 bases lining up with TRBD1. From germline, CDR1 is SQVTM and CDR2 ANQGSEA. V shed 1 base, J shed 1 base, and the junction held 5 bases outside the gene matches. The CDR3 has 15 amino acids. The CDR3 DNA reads TGCAGCGTTGAAGCCCTGGACAGGGAGAACACTGAAGCTTTCTTT. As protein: CSVEALDRENTEAFF.

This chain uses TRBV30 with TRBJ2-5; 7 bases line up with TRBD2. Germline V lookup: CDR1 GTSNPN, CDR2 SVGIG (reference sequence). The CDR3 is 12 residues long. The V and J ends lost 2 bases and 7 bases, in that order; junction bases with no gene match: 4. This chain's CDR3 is CAWSPGGGTQYF. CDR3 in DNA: TGTGCCTGGAGTCCCGGCGGGGGGACCCAGTACTTC.

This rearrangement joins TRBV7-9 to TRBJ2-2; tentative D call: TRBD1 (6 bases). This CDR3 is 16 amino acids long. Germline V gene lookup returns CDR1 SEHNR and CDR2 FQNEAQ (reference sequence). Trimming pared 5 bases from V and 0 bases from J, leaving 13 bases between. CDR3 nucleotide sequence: TGTGCCAGCAGCCACAGACAGGCCGCGAACACCGGGGAGCTGTTTTTT. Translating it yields CASSHRQAANTGELFF.

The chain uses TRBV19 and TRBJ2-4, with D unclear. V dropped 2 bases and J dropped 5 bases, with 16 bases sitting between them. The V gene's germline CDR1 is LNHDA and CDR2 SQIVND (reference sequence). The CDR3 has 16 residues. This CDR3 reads CASSIPRASYENIQYF. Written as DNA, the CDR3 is TGTGCCAGTAGTATACCCAGAGCGAGTTATGAAAACATTCAGTACTTC.

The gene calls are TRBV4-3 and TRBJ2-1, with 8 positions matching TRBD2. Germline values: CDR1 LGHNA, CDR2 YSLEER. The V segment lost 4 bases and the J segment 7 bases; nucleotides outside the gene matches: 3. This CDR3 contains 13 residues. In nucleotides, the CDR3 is TGCGCCAGCAGCCCGGGACTAGGGAATGAGCAGTTCTTC. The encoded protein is CASSPGLGNEQFF.